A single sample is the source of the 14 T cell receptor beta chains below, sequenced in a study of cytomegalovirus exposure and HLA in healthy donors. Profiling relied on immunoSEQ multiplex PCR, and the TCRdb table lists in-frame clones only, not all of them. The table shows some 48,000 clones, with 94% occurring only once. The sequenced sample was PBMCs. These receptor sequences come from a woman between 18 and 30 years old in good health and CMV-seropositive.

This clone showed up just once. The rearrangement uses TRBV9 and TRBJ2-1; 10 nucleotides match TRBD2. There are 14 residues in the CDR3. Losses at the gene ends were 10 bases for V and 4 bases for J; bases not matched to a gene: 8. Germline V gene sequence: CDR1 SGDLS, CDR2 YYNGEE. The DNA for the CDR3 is TGTGCCGGGAGCGGGAGGGACTTATACAATGAGCAGTTCTTC. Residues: CAGSGRDLYNEQFF.

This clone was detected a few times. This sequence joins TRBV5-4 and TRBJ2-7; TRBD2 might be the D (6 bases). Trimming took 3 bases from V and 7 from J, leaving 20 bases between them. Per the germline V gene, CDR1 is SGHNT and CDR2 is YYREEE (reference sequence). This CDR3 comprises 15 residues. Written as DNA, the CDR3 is TGTGCCAGCAGCTCCCGACTAGAAATGGTGGTGGAGCAGTACTTC. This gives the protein CASSSRLEMVVEQYF. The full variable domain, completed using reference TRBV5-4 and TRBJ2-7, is ETGVTQSPTHLIKTRGQQVTLRCSSQSGHNTVSWYQQALGQGPQFIFQYYREEENGRGNFPPRFSGLQFPNYSSELNVNALELDDSALYLCASSSRLEMVVEQYFGPGTRLTVT.

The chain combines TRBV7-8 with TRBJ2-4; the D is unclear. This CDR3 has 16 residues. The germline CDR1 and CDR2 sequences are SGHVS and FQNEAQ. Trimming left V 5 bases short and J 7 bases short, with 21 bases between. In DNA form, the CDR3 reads TGTGCCAGCAGCCGAGCTAGTAGGCCCCTCACGAACATTCAGTACTTC. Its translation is CASSRASRPLTNIQYF.

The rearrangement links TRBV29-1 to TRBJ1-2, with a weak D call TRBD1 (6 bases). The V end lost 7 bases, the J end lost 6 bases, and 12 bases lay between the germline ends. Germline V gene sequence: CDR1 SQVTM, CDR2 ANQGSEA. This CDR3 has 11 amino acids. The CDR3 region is CSARTDHGYTF. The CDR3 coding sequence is TGCAGCGCTAGGACAGACCATGGCTACACCTTC. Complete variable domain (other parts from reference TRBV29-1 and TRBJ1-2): SAVISQKPSRDICQRGTSLTIQCQVDSQVTMMFWYRQQPGQSLTLIATANQGSEATYESGFVIDKFPISRPNLTFSTLTVSNMSPEDSSIYLCSARTDHGYTFGSGTRLTVV.

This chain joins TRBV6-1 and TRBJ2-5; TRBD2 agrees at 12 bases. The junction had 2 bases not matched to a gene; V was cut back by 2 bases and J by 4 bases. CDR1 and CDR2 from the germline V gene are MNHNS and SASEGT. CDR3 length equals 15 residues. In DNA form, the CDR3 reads TGTGCCAGCAGTGAACTAGCGGGAGGGCCAGAGACCCAGTACTTC. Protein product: CASSELAGGPETQYF.

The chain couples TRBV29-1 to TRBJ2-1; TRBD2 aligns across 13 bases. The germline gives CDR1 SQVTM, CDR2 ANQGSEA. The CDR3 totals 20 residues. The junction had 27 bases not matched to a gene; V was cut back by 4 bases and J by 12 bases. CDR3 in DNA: TGCAGCGTTGGAGGGACAGGACTAGCGGGAGAGATATCCCGAATTGTAGCGCAGTTCTTC. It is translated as CSVGGTGLAGEISRIVAQFF.

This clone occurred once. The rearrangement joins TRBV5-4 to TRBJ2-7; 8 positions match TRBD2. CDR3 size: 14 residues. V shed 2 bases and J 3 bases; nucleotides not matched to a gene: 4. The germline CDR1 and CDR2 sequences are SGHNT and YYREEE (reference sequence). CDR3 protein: CASSFAGTSYEQYF. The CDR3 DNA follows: TGTGCCAGCAGCTTTGCCGGGACTAGCTACGAGCAGTACTTC.

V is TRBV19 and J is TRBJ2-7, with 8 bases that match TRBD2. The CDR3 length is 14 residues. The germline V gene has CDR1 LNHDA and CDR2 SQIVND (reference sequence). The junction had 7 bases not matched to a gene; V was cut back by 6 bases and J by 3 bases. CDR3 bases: TGTGCCAGTAGCAATCCGGGAGGGAGCTACGAGCAGTACTTC. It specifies CASSNPGGSYEQYF.

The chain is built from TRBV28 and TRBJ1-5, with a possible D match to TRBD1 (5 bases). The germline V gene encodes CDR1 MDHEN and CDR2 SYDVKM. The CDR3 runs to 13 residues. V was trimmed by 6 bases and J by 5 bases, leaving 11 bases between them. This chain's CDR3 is CASRKQEHQPQHF. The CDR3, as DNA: TGTGCCAGCAGAAAACAGGAACATCAGCCCCAGCATTTT.

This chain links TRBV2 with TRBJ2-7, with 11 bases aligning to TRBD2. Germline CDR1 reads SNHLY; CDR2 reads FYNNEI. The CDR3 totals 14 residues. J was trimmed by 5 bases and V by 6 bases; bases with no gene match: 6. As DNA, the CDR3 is TGTGCCAGCAGCTTTAGCGGGAGGGGCAACGAGCAGTACTTC. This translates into CASSFSGRGNEQYF.

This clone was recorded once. The CDR3 loop reads CASSVEAGEGYEQYF. CDR3 in DNA: TGTGCCAGCAGCGTAGAAGCGGGAGAGGGGTACGAGCAGTACTTC. The chain links TRBV9 to TRBJ2-7; 8 bases are a match to TRBD2. J gave up 4 bases and V 0 bases, and 6 bases lay outside the gene matches. This CDR3 has 15 amino acids. Germline CDR1 reads SGDLS; CDR2 reads YYNGEE.

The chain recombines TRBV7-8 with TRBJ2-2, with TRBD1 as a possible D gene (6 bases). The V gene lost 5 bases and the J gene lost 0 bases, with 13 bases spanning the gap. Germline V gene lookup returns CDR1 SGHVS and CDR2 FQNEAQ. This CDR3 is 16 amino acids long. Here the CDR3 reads CASSGRTEPNTGELFF. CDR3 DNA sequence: TGTGCCAGCAGCGGTAGGACAGAGCCGAACACCGGGGAGCTGTTTTTT.

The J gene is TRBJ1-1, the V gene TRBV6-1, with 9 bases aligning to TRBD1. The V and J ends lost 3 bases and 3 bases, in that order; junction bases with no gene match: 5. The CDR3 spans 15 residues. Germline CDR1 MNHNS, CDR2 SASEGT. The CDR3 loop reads CASSEPGQGHTEAFF. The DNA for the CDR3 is TGTGCCAGCAGTGAGCCGGGACAGGGACACACTGAAGCTTTCTTT.

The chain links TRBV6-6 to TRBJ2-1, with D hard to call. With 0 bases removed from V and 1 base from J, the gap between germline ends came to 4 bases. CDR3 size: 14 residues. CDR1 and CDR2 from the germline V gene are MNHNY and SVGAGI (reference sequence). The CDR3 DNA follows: TGTGCCAGCAGTTACTCGCTATCCTACAATGAGCAGTTCTTC. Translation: CASSYSLSYNEQFF.